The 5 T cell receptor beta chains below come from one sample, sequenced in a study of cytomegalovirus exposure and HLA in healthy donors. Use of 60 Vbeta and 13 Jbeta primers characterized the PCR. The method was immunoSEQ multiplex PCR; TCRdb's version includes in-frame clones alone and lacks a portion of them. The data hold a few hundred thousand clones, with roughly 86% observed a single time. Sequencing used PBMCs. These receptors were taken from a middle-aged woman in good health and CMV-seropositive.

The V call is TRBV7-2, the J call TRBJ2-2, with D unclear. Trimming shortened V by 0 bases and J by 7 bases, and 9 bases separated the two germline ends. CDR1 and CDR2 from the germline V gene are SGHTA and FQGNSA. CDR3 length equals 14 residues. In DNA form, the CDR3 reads TGTGCCAGCAGCTTAGCTAGGCGACTCGGGGAGCTGTTTTTT. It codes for CASSLARRLGELFF.

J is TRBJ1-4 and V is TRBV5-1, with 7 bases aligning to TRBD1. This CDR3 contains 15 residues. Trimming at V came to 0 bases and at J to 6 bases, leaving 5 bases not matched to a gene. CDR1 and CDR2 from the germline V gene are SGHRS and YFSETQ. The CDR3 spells CASSLGTGLYEKLFF. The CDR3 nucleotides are TGCGCCAGCAGCTTGGGGACAGGCCTATATGAAAAACTGTTTTTT. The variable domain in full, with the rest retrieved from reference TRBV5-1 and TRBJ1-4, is KAGVTQTPRYLIKTRGQQVTLSCSPISGHRSVSWYQQTPGQGLQFLFEYFSETQRNKGNFPGRFSGRQFSNSRSEMNVSTLELGDSALYLCASSLGTGLYEKLFFGSGTQLSVL.

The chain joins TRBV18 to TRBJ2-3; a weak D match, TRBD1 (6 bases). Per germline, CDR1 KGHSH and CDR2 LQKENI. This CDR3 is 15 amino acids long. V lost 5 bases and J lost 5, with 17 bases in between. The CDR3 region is CASSTQTGAVDTQYF. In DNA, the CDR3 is TGTGCCAGCTCAACCCAGACAGGAGCGGTAGATACGCAGTATTTT.

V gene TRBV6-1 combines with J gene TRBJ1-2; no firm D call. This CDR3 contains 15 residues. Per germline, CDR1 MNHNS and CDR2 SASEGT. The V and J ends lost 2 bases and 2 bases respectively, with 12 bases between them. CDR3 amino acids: CASSETVVGNYGYTF. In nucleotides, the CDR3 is TGTGCCAGCAGTGAAACTGTTGTCGGGAACTATGGCTACACCTTC.

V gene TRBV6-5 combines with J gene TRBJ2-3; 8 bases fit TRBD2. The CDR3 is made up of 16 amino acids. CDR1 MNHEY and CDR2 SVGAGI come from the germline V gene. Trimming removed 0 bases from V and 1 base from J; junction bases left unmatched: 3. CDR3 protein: CASSYSGAGGTDTQYF. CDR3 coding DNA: TGTGCCAGCAGTTACTCTGGAGCGGGAGGCACAGATACGCAGTATTTT.